Following are 20 T cell receptor beta chains from one sample sequenced in a study of blood T cell repertoires in COVID-19. The repertoire was sequenced with immunoSEQ multiplex PCR; TCRdb's copy has only in-frame clones and lacks some. The sample has fewer than 150,000 clones, about three quarters seen once; the top ten hold less than 7.5%. Specimen: peripheral blood. The receptors originated from a man in his 70s with acute or convalescent COVID-19.

V is TRBV28 and J is TRBJ1-5; D perhaps matches TRBD1 (6 bases). The CDR3 runs 16 residues. V lost 4 bases, J lost 6 bases, and 19 bases lay in between. CDR1 is MDHEN, CDR2 SYDVKM, per germline. The CDR3 protein is CASSSPRGAPAQPQHF. In DNA, the CDR3 is TGTGCCAGCAGTTCCCCCCGGGGGGCGCCGGCTCAGCCCCAGCATTTT.

This clone occurred once. The rearrangement links TRBV28 to TRBJ2-7; D gene unclear. This CDR3 region has 15 residues. V was trimmed by 1 base and J by 2 bases, leaving 12 bases between them. Looked up from germline, CDR1 is MDHEN and CDR2 is SYDVKM. CDR3 nucleotides: TGTGCCAGCAGTTTATTTTTAACTCATACCTACGAGCAGTACTTC. Protein sequence: CASSLFLTHTYEQYF.

V gene TRBV7-2 combines with J gene TRBJ1-6; D ambiguous. CDR3 length: 17 amino acids. The germline V gene has CDR1 SGHTA and CDR2 FQGNSA. Trimming shortened V by 5 bases and J by 10 bases, and 24 bases separated the two germline ends. As DNA, the CDR3 is TGTGCCAGCAGCCCAATAGGCGGCGGTGTCGGAGGGTCACCCCTCCACTTT. This encodes CASSPIGGGVGGSPLHF.

The sample holds a few counts of this clone. CDR3 nucleotides: TGCGCCAGCAGCTACGGTTACAATCAGCCCCAGCATTTT. It yields the protein CASSYGYNQPQHF. The chain recombines TRBV5-1 with TRBJ1-5, with D unresolved. This CDR3 spans 13 amino acids. The germline V and J ends were trimmed by 3 bases and 3 bases, with 7 bases remaining between them. CDR1 and CDR2 (germline): SGHRS, YFSETQ.

The rearrangement joins TRBV30 to TRBJ1-2; 7 bases fit TRBD1. The germline gives CDR1 GTSNPN, CDR2 SVGIG (reference sequence). Trimming removed 3 bases from V and 11 bases from J; junction bases left unmatched: 6. CDR3 length: 11 residues. The CDR3 DNA follows: TGTGCCTGGAGCACCGGGACAGCATACACCTTC. It encodes CAWSTGTAYTF. Drawing the rest from reference TRBV30 and TRBJ1-2, the complete variable domain is SQTIHQWPATLVQPVGSPLSLECTVEGTSNPNLYWYRQAAGRGLQLLFYSVGIGQISSEVPQNLSASRPQDRQFILSSKKLLLSDSGFYLCAWSTGTAYTFGSGTRLTVV.

The CDR3 loop is CASSIASSYNSPLHF. The DNA of the CDR3 is TGTGCCAGTAGTATAGCCAGCTCCTATAATTCACCCCTCCACTTT. The chain links TRBV19 to TRBJ1-6; D unclear. Trimming left V 1 base short and J 0 bases short, with 4 bases between. CDR1 is LNHDA, CDR2 SQIVND, per germline (reference sequence). This CDR3 comprises 15 residues. Full variable domain (remainder filled in from reference TRBV19 and TRBJ1-6): DGGITQSPKYLFRKEGQNVTLSCEQNLNHDAMYWYRQDPGQGLRLIYYSQIVNDFQKGDIAEGYSVSREKKESFPLTVTSAQKNPTAFYLCASSIASSYNSPLHFGNGTRLTVT.

The V and J genes are TRBV20-1 and TRBJ1-2; D unresolved. The germline V gene encodes CDR1 DFQATT and CDR2 SNEGSKA (reference sequence). Trimming left V 5 bases short and J 4 bases short, with 8 bases between. The CDR3 covers 11 residues. The CDR3 reads CSAGASYGYTF. The CDR3 DNA sequence: TGCAGTGCTGGCGCTAGCTATGGCTACACCTTC.

V is TRBV5-1 and J is TRBJ2-2; D possibly corresponds to TRBD1 (6 bases). Trimming left V 6 bases short and J 0 bases short, with 15 bases between. Germline lookup yields CDR1 SGHRS and CDR2 YFSETQ. The CDR3 extends over 16 amino acids. CDR3 DNA: TGCGCCAGCATGGTGGCACAGGGTTCGAACACCGGGGAGCTGTTTTTT. Its protein is CASMVAQGSNTGELFF.

The count of this clone is one. V and J are TRBV6-5 and TRBJ2-2; D unresolved. CDR1 is MNHEY and CDR2 is SVGAGI in the germline V gene. V was trimmed by 0 bases and J by 3 bases, leaving 5 bases between them. CDR3 length: 14 residues. The CDR3 nucleotides read TGTGCCAGCAGTTACTCGTCCTACACCGGGGAGCTGTTTTTT. Translation gives CASSYSSYTGELFF.

The CDR3 spells CASSPRTSGVTDTQYF. In DNA, the CDR3 is TGTGCCAGCAGCCCTCGGACTAGCGGGGTGACAGATACGCAGTATTTT. The chain uses TRBV3-1 (or the pseudogene TRBV3-2) and TRBJ2-3, with TRBD2 matching 12 bases. The germline gives CDR1 LGHDT, CDR2 YNNKEL (reference sequence). The V segment lost 4 bases and the J segment 3 bases; nucleotides outside the gene matches: 5. This CDR3 region has 16 residues.

A single count supports this clone. The chain combines TRBV5-8 with TRBJ1-1; D uncertain. V lost 4 bases and J lost 2, with 9 bases in between. Germline CDR1 reads SGHTS; CDR2 reads YDEGEE. The CDR3 contains 13 residues. As DNA, the CDR3 is TGTGCCAGCAGCCGGGATCCAAACACTGAAGCTTTCTTT. It codes for CASSRDPNTEAFF.

In DNA, the CDR3 is TGTGCCAGCAGCTTAGGAGGGTCGAAAGGGGGCTTGGAAGGCTACACCTTC. Protein product: CASSLGGSKGGLEGYTF. V and J are TRBV7-9 and TRBJ1-2, with TRBD1 identical over 7 bases. The V gene's germline CDR1 is SEHNR and CDR2 FQNEAQ (reference sequence). This CDR3 contains 17 residues. Trimming took 1 base from V and 8 from J; bases not matched to a gene: 16.

This sequence joins TRBV7-3 and TRBJ2-1; 10 bases map to TRBD2. Per germline, CDR1 SGHTA and CDR2 FQGTGA. The length of the CDR3 is 15 residues. J lost 5 bases, V lost 1 base, and 2 bases had no gene match. In nucleotides, the CDR3 is TGTGCCAGCAGCTTAAGGCTAGCGGGGGACAATGAGCAGTTCTTC. This encodes CASSLRLAGDNEQFF.

This sequence joins TRBV5-1 and TRBJ1-4; possibly TRBD1 for D (5 bases). The CDR3 sequence is 15 residues long. CDR1 is SGHRS, CDR2 YFSETQ, per germline. Trimming took off 4 bases at V and 5 bases at J, with 15 bases between the two ends. The CDR3 loop is CASSQTGTGNEKLFF. CDR3 nucleotides: TGCGCCAGCAGCCAGACCGGGACTGGGAATGAAAAACTGTTTTTT.

This rearrangement joins TRBV28 to TRBJ2-3; D ambiguous. Germline CDR1 and CDR2: MDHEN and SYDVKM. Trimming pared 5 bases from V and 0 bases from J, leaving 12 bases between. The CDR3 is made up of 15 amino acids. The CDR3 spells CASSPSFPSTDTQYF. CDR3 DNA sequence: TGTGCCAGCAGTCCCTCCTTCCCTAGCACAGATACGCAGTATTTT.

This rearrangement joins TRBV9 to TRBJ2-5; D is possibly TRBD1 (7 bases). Looked up from germline, CDR1 is SGDLS and CDR2 is YYNGEE. V shed 2 bases and J shed 5 bases, with 13 bases lying between them. The CDR3 has 14 amino acids. DNA of the CDR3: TGTGCCAGCAGCGTTGGAGGGGGCCACGAGACCCAGTACTTC. This encodes CASSVGGGHETQYF.

This clone was seen ten or more times. The gene calls are TRBV11-2 and TRBJ2-5, with D perhaps TRBD2 (6 bases). CDR1 SGHAT and CDR2 FQNNGV come from the germline V gene. CDR3 length: 15 residues. The ends were cut back, 3 bases at V and 5 bases at J, with 16 bases in the middle. The CDR3 DNA follows: TGTGCCAGCAGCTTGGGGGGAGATAGCTTGGAGACCCAGTACTTC. This sequence encodes CASSLGGDSLETQYF.

V gene TRBV14 combines with J gene TRBJ1-5; D unresolved. V gave up 3 bases and J gave up 4 bases, with 7 bases separating them. Looked up from germline, CDR1 is SGHDN and CDR2 is FVKESK. This CDR3 spans 13 amino acids. The CDR3 here is CASSQGLNQPQHF. The CDR3 DNA reads TGTGCCAGCAGCCAGGGCTTAAATCAGCCCCAGCATTTT.

The chain combines TRBV7-2 with TRBJ1-1; 8 bases align to TRBD1. With 5 bases clipped from V and 7 bases from J, the junction kept 9 bases outside the gene matches. This CDR3 contains 14 residues. The germline gives CDR1 SGHTA, CDR2 FQGNSA. The chain's CDR3 is CASSLHGTGVEAFF. The DNA of the CDR3 is TGTGCCAGCAGCCTCCACGGGACAGGCGTTGAAGCTTTCTTT.

CDR3 region: CASSLQGNEQFF. As DNA, the CDR3 is TGTGCCAGCAGTTTACAGGGGAATGAGCAGTTCTTC. The chain recombines TRBV12-3 or TRBV12-4 with TRBJ2-1, with D perhaps matching TRBD1 (6 bases). V lost 2 bases, J lost 7 bases, and 6 bases lay in between. The CDR3 spans 12 residues.